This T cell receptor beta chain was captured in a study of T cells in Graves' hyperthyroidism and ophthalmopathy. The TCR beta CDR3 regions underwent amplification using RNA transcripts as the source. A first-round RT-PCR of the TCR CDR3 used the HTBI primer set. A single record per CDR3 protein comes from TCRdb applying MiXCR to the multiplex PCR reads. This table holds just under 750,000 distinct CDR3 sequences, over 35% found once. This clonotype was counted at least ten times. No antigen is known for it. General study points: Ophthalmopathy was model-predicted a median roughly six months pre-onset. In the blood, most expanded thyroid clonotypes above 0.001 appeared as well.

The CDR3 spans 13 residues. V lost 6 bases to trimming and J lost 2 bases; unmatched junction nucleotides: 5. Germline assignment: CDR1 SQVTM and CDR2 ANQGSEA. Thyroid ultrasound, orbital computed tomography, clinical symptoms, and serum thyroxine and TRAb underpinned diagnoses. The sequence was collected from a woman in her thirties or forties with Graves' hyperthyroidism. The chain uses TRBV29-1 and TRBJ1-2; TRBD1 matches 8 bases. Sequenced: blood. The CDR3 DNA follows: TGCAGCGTCTGGACAGGGACAAACTATGGCTACACCTTC. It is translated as CSVWTGTNYGYTF.